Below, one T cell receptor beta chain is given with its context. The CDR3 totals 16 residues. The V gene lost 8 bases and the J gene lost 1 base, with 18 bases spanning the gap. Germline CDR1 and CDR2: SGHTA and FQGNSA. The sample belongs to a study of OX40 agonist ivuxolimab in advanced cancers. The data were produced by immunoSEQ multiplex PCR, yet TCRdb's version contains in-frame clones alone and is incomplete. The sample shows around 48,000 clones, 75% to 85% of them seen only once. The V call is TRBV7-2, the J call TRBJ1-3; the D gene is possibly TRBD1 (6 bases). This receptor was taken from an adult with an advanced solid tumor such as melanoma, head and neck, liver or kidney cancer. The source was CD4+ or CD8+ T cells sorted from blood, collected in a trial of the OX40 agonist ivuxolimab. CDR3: CASASGAIASGNTIYF. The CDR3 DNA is TGTGCCAGCGCCTCGGGGGCGATCGCGTCTGGAAACACCATATATTTT.